This entry lists 21 T cell receptor beta chains sequenced from one sample in a study of OX40 agonist ivuxolimab in advanced cancers. Here immunoSEQ multiplex PCR was the method, and the copy in TCRdb shows in-frame clones only, minus some. The sample lists 98,000 or so clones; about 80% were seen once. The specimen comprised CD4+ or CD8+ T cells sorted from blood, sampled in a trial of the OX40 agonist ivuxolimab. These receptors were collected from an adult with an advanced solid tumor such as melanoma, head and neck, liver or kidney cancer.

The chain recombines TRBV11-3 with TRBJ2-3; D unresolved. Deletions cut 5 bases from V and 2 bases from J, with 14 bases between. The CDR3 is 15 residues long. The germline V gene has CDR1 SGHNT and CDR2 YENEEA. CDR3: CASSPDSHPTDTQYF. CDR3 nucleotides: TGTGCCAGCAGCCCCGACTCCCACCCCACAGATACGCAGTATTTT. Full variable domain (rest looked up from reference TRBV11-3 and TRBJ2-3): EAGVVQSPRYKIIEKKQPVAFWCNPISGHNTLYWYLQNLGQGPELLIRYENEEAVDDSQLPKDRFSAERLKGVDSTLKIQPAELGDSAVYLCASSPDSHPTDTQYFGPGTRLTVL.

The rearrangement links TRBV28 to TRBJ2-7; 12 bases line up with TRBD1. V shed 8 bases, J shed 3 bases, and the junction held 11 bases outside the gene matches. Per the germline V gene, CDR1 is MDHEN and CDR2 is SYDVKM. The CDR3 runs 16 residues. DNA of the CDR3: TGTGCCAGCCGGGACAGGGGGCGGGAGGGCGGCTACGAGCAGTACTTC. Protein: CASRDRGREGGYEQYF.

The chain carries TRBV5-1 and TRBJ2-5, with TRBD2 matching 9 bases. Per germline, CDR1 SGHRS and CDR2 YFSETQ. The ends lost 3 bases at V and 5 bases at J; junction bases unmatched: 14. CDR3 size: 17 residues. The CDR3 nucleotides are TGCGCCAGCAGCTCAGGACTAGCGAGTCGGGCGCGGGAGACCCAGTACTTC. It translates to CASSSGLASRARETQYF.

This clone has just one count. The chain combines TRBV6-1 with TRBJ1-2; D is ambiguous. With 6 bases removed from V and 6 bases from J, the gap between germline ends came to 8 bases. The germline V gene has CDR1 MNHNS and CDR2 SASEGT. The CDR3 totals 11 residues. The CDR3 spells CASRRDHGYTF. Written as DNA, the CDR3 is TGTGCCAGCAGACGAGATCATGGCTACACCTTC.

The chain carries TRBV9 and TRBJ1-2; D perhaps matches TRBD1 (5 bases). The germline V and J ends were trimmed by 3 bases and 6 bases, with 15 bases remaining between them. Germline CDR1 reads SGDLS; CDR2 reads YYNGEE. The CDR3 contains 14 residues. DNA for the CDR3: TGTGCCAGCAGCGAGGGGTGGGGAGGGCATGGCTACACCTTC. Protein product: CASSEGWGGHGYTF.

The rearrangement links TRBV6-4 to TRBJ2-1; 8 bases are a match to TRBD1. Germline loops: CDR1 MRHNA, CDR2 SNTAGT. The CDR3 spans 16 residues. V lost 6 bases and J lost 0; bases outside the gene matches: 7. The CDR3, as DNA: TGTGCCAGCAGCGGGACAGGCCAGAGCTCCTACAATGAGCAGTTCTTC. Translated, it gives CASSGTGQSSYNEQFF.

Only a few counts were recorded for this clone. The chain couples TRBV6-4 to TRBJ1-5, with D unclear. This CDR3 contains 14 residues. V lost 0 bases to trimming and J lost 8 bases, with 11 bases between them. Germline-derived CDR1 and CDR2 are MRHNA and SNTAGT. CDR3 loop: CASSDSPDPKPQHF. CDR3 sequence (DNA): TGTGCCAGCAGTGACTCACCAGACCCCAAGCCCCAGCATTTT.

This chain connects TRBV6-5 to TRBJ2-1; D remains ambiguous. This CDR3 has 12 residues. V was cut by 4 bases and J by 7 bases, with 8 bases left in between. In germline, CDR1 is MNHEY, CDR2 SVGAGI. CDR3 bases: TGTGCCAGCAGTTCCCCTGGAAATGAGCAGTTCTTC. Its translation: CASSSPGNEQFF.

The chain combines TRBV4-1 with TRBJ2-2; 10 nucleotides agree with TRBD2. After removal of 3 bases from V and 3 bases from J, the junction contained 7 bases not matched to a gene. The germline gives CDR1 MGHRA, CDR2 YSYEKL. This CDR3 is built from 17 residues. For the CDR3, the DNA is TGCGCCAGCAGCCAGGGGGAACTAGCGGGGTACACCGGGGAGCTGTTTTTT. This encodes CASSQGELAGYTGELFF.

The V and J genes are TRBV6-5 and TRBJ1-2; D is possibly TRBD1 (5 bases). The CDR3 has 12 residues. Per germline, CDR1 MNHEY and CDR2 SVGAGI. Deletions cut 8 bases from V and 2 bases from J, with 9 bases between. The CDR3 DNA sequence: TGTGCCAGCGCAGGGACCAACTATGGCTACACCTTC. Amino acids: CASAGTNYGYTF.

This chain uses TRBV6-5 with TRBJ2-7; D call uncertain. CDR1 is MNHEY, CDR2 SVGAGI, per germline. Trimming took off 0 bases at V and 2 bases at J, with 8 bases between the two ends. The CDR3 has 14 amino acids. The CDR3 DNA reads as TGTGCCAGCAGTTACTCCGCAGGTACCTACGAGCAGTACTTC. Residues: CASSYSAGTYEQYF.

V gene TRBV6-4 combines with J gene TRBJ2-3; the D gene is possibly TRBD2 (5 bases). Germline V gives CDR1 MRHNA, CDR2 SNTAGT. V was pared by 4 bases and J by 2 bases, with 10 bases between. The CDR3 covers 14 residues. The CDR3 loop reads CASSVKGDTDTQYF. CDR3 bases: TGTGCCAGCAGTGTCAAGGGAGACACAGATACGCAGTATTTT.

The V and J genes are TRBV7-2 and TRBJ1-6, with D hard to call. This CDR3 is built from 17 residues. Trimming removed 5 bases from V and 0 bases from J, with 14 bases in between. Germline V gives CDR1 SGHTA, CDR2 FQGNSA. CDR3 region: CASSLRLRSSYNSPLHF. CDR3 DNA: TGTGCCAGCAGCCTTAGACTGAGGAGCTCCTATAATTCACCCCTCCACTTT.

This clone appeared a single time. The chain combines TRBV11-3 with TRBJ2-1; 7 nucleotides match TRBD1. The CDR3 runs to 13 residues. CDR1 SGHNT and CDR2 YENEEA come from the germline V gene. J was trimmed by 7 bases and V by 3 bases; bases with no gene match: 3. The CDR3 region has the DNA TGTGCCAGCAGCTTCCGACAGGGAAATGAGCAGTTCTTC. It codes for CASSFRQGNEQFF.

The gene calls are TRBV18 and TRBJ2-3; 9 bases line up with TRBD2. Germline lookup yields CDR1 KGHSH and CDR2 LQKENI. V shed 0 bases and J 0 bases; nucleotides not matched to a gene: 4. The CDR3 is 17 amino acids. CDR3 region: CASSPPSGGRSTDTQYF. CDR3 coding DNA: TGTGCCAGCTCACCACCTAGCGGGGGACGTAGCACAGATACGCAGTATTTT.

This CDR3 is CASSFRTEVAEAFF. The CDR3 DNA sequence: TGTGCCAGCAGTTTCCGGACGGAGGTAGCTGAAGCTTTCTTT. This chain connects TRBV6-5 to TRBJ1-1, with D uncertain. V was pared by 4 bases and J by 6 bases, with 15 bases between. This CDR3 is 14 amino acids long. From germline, CDR1 is MNHEY and CDR2 SVGAGI.

The chain has TRBV28 and TRBJ2-5; D tentatively reads TRBD1 or TRBD2 (5 bases each). V gave up 6 bases and J gave up 2 bases, with 13 bases separating them. CDR1 is MDHEN, CDR2 SYDVKM, per germline. The CDR3 is 14 residues long. CDR3 DNA: TGTGCCAGCAGACCTGGGACCTTTCAAGAGACCCAGTACTTC. This encodes CASRPGTFQETQYF. The whole variable domain, remainder taken from reference TRBV28 and TRBJ2-5, is DVKVTQSSRYLVKRTGEKVFLECVQDMDHENMFWYRQDPGLGLRLIYFSYDVKMKEKGDIPEGYSVSREKKERFSLILESASTNQTSMYLCASRPGTFQETQYFGPGTRLLVL.

The chain recombines TRBV2 with TRBJ1-5; D might be TRBD1 (5 bases). V dropped 6 bases and J dropped 4 bases, with 13 bases sitting between them. The CDR3 extends over 14 amino acids. The germline gives CDR1 SNHLY, CDR2 FYNNEI. CDR3 protein: CASRARGVNQPQHF. CDR3 sequence (DNA): TGTGCCAGCAGGGCACGGGGGGTTAATCAGCCCCAGCATTTT.

This chain links TRBV2 with TRBJ1-5; D uncertain. The length of the CDR3 is 15 residues. The germline CDR1 and CDR2 sequences are SNHLY and FYNNEI. With 4 bases removed from V and 1 base from J, the gap between germline ends came to 11 bases. DNA for the CDR3: TGTGCCAGCAGTGGGTATAGGAGGAGCAATCAGCCCCAGCATTTT. Its protein product is CASSGYRRSNQPQHF.

The genes are TRBV19 and TRBJ1-1; no firm D call. From germline, CDR1 is LNHDA and CDR2 SQIVND (reference sequence). The CDR3 length is 15 residues. V was shortened by 4 bases and J by 3 bases, with 15 bases between the two germline ends. The CDR3 loop is CASSTAGVRDTEAFF. The CDR3 bases are TGTGCCAGTAGTACCGCCGGGGTAAGGGACACTGAAGCTTTCTTT.

J is TRBJ1-2 and V is TRBV23-1; a weak D match, TRBD1 (5 bases). TRBV23-1 is an ORF for which the function is uncertain. Trimming stripped 6 bases from V and 6 bases from J, with 17 bases between. The CDR3 extends over 14 amino acids. The CDR3 DNA reads as TGCGCCAGCAGACATACAGGAGGAAAGGATGGCTACACCTTC. It translates to CASRHTGGKDGYTF.